This T cell receptor beta chain is drawn from a study of early T cells in non-severe SARS-CoV-2 infection listed by TCRdb under 2021. For the study in its entirety: Bulk RNA from unsorted whole blood was used for TCR sequencing, so alpha and beta chains could not be paired.

Taken from cysteine to phenylalanine, the CDR3 has 12 residues. Just the 36-base CDR3 DNA is kept, in frame starting at base 1. The V and J ends are trimmed by 6 bases and 5 bases, leaving 13 bases between them. CDR1 DFQATT and CDR2 SNEGSKA are derived from the germline V gene (reference sequence). Results and caveats for the whole study, not just this receptor: VDJdb matching was skewed toward anti-spike CD8 responses, so virus-specific expansions were likely underestimated and private and CD4 specificities were missed.

The study was a case-control design nested within a healthcare worker cohort in London, UK, with weekly nasopharyngeal swab PCR tests and blood sampling. Healthcare workers were recruited during the week of the UK lockdown, between 23 and 31 March 2020, and followed weekly for up to 16 weeks. This clonotype has a count of ten or more. Its antigen is still unknown. Base-call qualities are not available, and no considerably larger clone is one nucleotide away. The library was produced with 5' RACE. TCRdb shows the sequencer as NextSeq 500. The TCR library protocol attached unique molecular identifiers to individual cDNA molecules to correct for sequencing error and PCR bias. TCR alpha and beta chains were both sequenced, and the abundances of alpha and beta sequences in each sample were closely correlated with each other. Per the original workflow: Decombinator V4 was used to perform V gene, J gene and CDR3 annotation of TCR sequences. Expanded TCRs were defined as changing significantly between any two time points under a Poisson model with p below 0.0001. TCR abundances were normalised to the total number of TCRs sequenced per sample and were expressed as counts per million. TRAV1-2 paired with TRAJ12, TRAJ20 or TRAJ33 defined MAIT TCRs, while TRAV10 paired with TRAJ18 defined iNKT TCRs. VDJdb, accessed 1 November 2021, was searched for CMV, EBV and SARS-CoV-2 annotated TCRs, with TCRs annotated for multiple antigens excluded. TCRdb redid the processing of the public reads, applying fastp at Q25 and MiXCR, and retained in-frame beta chains. Merged by CDR3 protein, the rows form single entries marked with the most common genes and DNA. TCRdb's processing, not the study's, gives the V and J calls here. This sample has 60,000 to 85,000 distinct CDR3 sequences in its table, and roughly a sixth of those were observed once. The ten largest make up roughly 12% of the sample.

The chain couples TRBV20-1 to TRBJ2-5; the D segment could be TRBD2, given 6 matching bases. The material sequenced was whole blood. This sequence originates from an adult who was a healthcare worker with PCR-confirmed SARS-CoV-2 infection or an uninfected control (not recorded which). The nucleotide sequence reads as follows: TGCAGTGCAAGACCGGGAGTGGAGACCCAGTACTTC. This encodes CSARPGVETQYF.